These 5 T cell receptor beta chains originate from one sample sequenced in a study of T-cell memory formation after mild COVID-19. Using its own MiXCR run on the 5' RACE reads, TCRdb lists one record per CDR3 protein. This sample has just under 550,000 distinct CDR3 sequences; roughly 20% occur once, and the top ten carry around 12%. Source material: PBMCs or a T cell subset sorted from them (not recorded which). Every receptor here comes from an adult woman who had mild COVID-19 (a few samples of this study predate the infection). Cell type and time point are not known.

The chain combines TRBV24-1 with TRBJ2-6, with TRBD2 as a possible D gene (5 bases). CDR1 KGHDR and CDR2 SFDVKD come from the germline V gene. This CDR3 spans 14 amino acids. V lost 9 bases, J lost 0 bases, and 8 bases lay in between. The CDR3 sequence is CATAGDSGANVLTF. The CDR3 coding sequence is TGTGCCACCGCCGGGGACTCTGGGGCCAACGTCCTGACTTTC.

A remark on this clonotype: Germline and junction disagree at one end, which may indicate a read error. V gene TRBV7-8 combines with J gene TRBJ1-2; TRBD1 matches 8 bases. CDR1 and CDR2 from the germline V gene are SGHVS and FQNEAQ. The CDR3 runs to 14 residues. Here the CDR3 reads CASSSRTAQGAIPF. The CDR3 bases are TGTGCCAGCAGCTCCCGTACTGCCCAGGGGGCGATCCCCTTC.

This clonotype was picked up many times. This chain links TRBV12-3 or TRBV12-4 with TRBJ1-6; D is ambiguous. The V and J ends lost 5 bases and 7 bases respectively, with 9 bases between them. The CDR3 spans 13 residues. In DNA, the CDR3 is TGTGCCAGCAGTCTCAGAGAGAATTCACCCCTCCACTTT. It specifies CASSLRENSPLHF.

V is TRBV7-6 and J is TRBJ2-1; the match to TRBD2 covers 12 bases. V was clipped by 2 bases and J by 0 bases; unmatched bases: 11. The germline gives CDR1 SGHVS, CDR2 FNYEAQ. This CDR3 has 20 amino acids. CDR3: CASSLFPSSGGDSSYNEQFF. Here the CDR3 DNA reads TGTGCCAGCAGCTTATTCCCGTCTAGCGGGGGGGATAGCTCCTACAATGAGCAGTTCTTC.

The chain couples TRBV25-1 to TRBJ1-2, with D perhaps TRBD1 (5 bases). The V end lost 6 bases, the J end lost 4 bases, and 12 bases lay between the germline ends. The CDR3 consists of 13 residues. Germline V gene data show CDR1 as MGHDK and CDR2 as SYGVNS. The CDR3 spells CASSWAGVYGYTF. The CDR3 DNA reads TGTGCCAGCAGCTGGGCGGGGGTCTATGGCTACACCTTC.